One sample yielded the 9 T cell receptor beta chains listed below, sequenced in a study of beta chain features in type 1 diabetes. What was sequenced were expressed TCRB transcripts, since all of the isolated RNA had been reverse transcribed. Method: immunoSEQ multiplex PCR; TCRdb's copy keeps in-frame clones and lacks some. The sample includes some 150,000 clones, roughly a tenth seen only once; the top ten take 1.3%. The sequencing sample was made of naive CD4+ T cells from blood. Receptors originate from a young man in good health.

This clone was detected only a few times. This chain connects TRBV9 to TRBJ2-3, with 7 bases fitting TRBD1. Germline CDR1 SGDLS, CDR2 YYNGEE. The CDR3 has 15 amino acids. Losses at the gene ends were 0 bases for V and 6 bases for J; bases not matched to a gene: 7. The CDR3: CASSVDEGARDTQYF. The CDR3 nucleotides read TGTGCCAGCAGCGTAGATGAGGGGGCGAGGGATACGCAGTATTTT.

This clone was counted ten times or more. This chain uses TRBV28 with TRBJ2-7; TRBD1 aligns across 8 bases. Per the germline V gene, CDR1 is MDHEN and CDR2 is SYDVKM. With V trimmed by 5 bases and J by 5 bases, 5 bases remained unmatched. The CDR3 is 13 residues long. The CDR3 protein is CASSTRTGNEQYF. In nucleotides, the CDR3 is TGTGCCAGCAGTACCCGGACAGGGAACGAGCAGTACTTC.

The gene calls are TRBV18 and TRBJ2-1; 8 bases line up with TRBD2. The CDR3 is made up of 15 amino acids. Unmatched junction bases numbered 4, after V lost 0 bases and J lost 6 bases. In germline, CDR1 is KGHSH, CDR2 LQKENI. The chain's CDR3 is CASSPPGGALNEQFF. For the CDR3, the DNA is TGTGCCAGCTCACCACCCGGGGGGGCCCTCAATGAGCAGTTCTTC.

This sequence joins TRBV5-5 and TRBJ2-7; D not resolved. CDR3 size: 14 residues. Trimming removed 0 bases from V and 2 bases from J, with 9 bases in between. Germline loops: CDR1 SGHKS, CDR2 YYEKEE (reference sequence). In DNA, the CDR3 is TGTGCCAGCAGCTTGGTGGTAGAACCCTACGAGCAGTACTTC. It is translated as CASSLVVEPYEQYF. Full variable domain (rest looked up from reference TRBV5-5 and TRBJ2-7): DAGVTQSPTHLIKTRGQQVTLRCSPISGHKSVSWYQQVLGQGPQFIFQYYEKEERGRGNFPDRFSARQFPNYSSELNVNALLLGDSALYLCASSLVVEPYEQYFGPGTRLTVT.

The sample holds a few counts of this clone. V gene TRBV5-4 combines with J gene TRBJ2-7, with 9 bases identical to TRBD1. Germline values: CDR1 SGHNT, CDR2 YYREEE (reference sequence). The trim removed 4 bases at V and 6 bases at J, leaving 8 bases unmatched. The CDR3 has 14 amino acids. The CDR3 here is CASSRDRAPLEQYF. As DNA, the CDR3 is TGTGCCAGCAGCCGGGACAGGGCCCCCCTCGAGCAGTACTTC.

This clone was observed many times. The chain uses TRBV30 and TRBJ2-3, with D perhaps matching TRBD2 (5 bases). CDR3 size: 13 residues. The ends were cut back, 4 bases at V and 6 bases at J, with 14 bases in the middle. Germline loops: CDR1 GTSNPN, CDR2 SVGIG (reference sequence). The CDR3 loop is CAWTSNTRDTQYF. In DNA, the CDR3 is TGTGCCTGGACTAGCAACACTCGGGATACGCAGTATTTT.

The chain recombines TRBV11-2 with TRBJ1-5, with 7 bases that match TRBD1. Germline V lookup: CDR1 SGHAT, CDR2 FQNNGV. CDR3 length: 15 residues. The junction had 4 bases not matched to a gene; V was cut back by 2 bases and J by 3 bases. The CDR3 DNA follows: TGTGCCAGCAGCTTATCGACAGGGAACAATCAGCCCCAGCATTTT. Amino acid sequence: CASSLSTGNNQPQHF.

The chain has TRBV7-2 and TRBJ2-1; 13 bases are shared with TRBD2. The CDR3 runs 17 residues. Germline CDR1 reads SGHTA; CDR2 reads FQGNSA. After removal of 5 bases from V and 4 bases from J, the junction contained 8 bases not matched to a gene. The DNA of the CDR3 is TGTGCCAGCAGCCCTCAACCACTAGCGGGGGGGTACAATGAGCAGTTCTTC. Residues: CASSPQPLAGGYNEQFF.

This clone was detected only a few times. V gene TRBV10-3 combines with J gene TRBJ2-7; TRBD2 aligns across 13 bases. The CDR3 sequence is 14 residues long. The germline CDR1 and CDR2 sequences are ENHRY and SYGVKD. With V trimmed by 5 bases and J by 6 bases, 4 bases remained unmatched. The CDR3 region is CAISTSGGASEQYF. DNA for the CDR3: TGTGCCATCAGTACTAGCGGGGGGGCCTCCGAGCAGTACTTC.